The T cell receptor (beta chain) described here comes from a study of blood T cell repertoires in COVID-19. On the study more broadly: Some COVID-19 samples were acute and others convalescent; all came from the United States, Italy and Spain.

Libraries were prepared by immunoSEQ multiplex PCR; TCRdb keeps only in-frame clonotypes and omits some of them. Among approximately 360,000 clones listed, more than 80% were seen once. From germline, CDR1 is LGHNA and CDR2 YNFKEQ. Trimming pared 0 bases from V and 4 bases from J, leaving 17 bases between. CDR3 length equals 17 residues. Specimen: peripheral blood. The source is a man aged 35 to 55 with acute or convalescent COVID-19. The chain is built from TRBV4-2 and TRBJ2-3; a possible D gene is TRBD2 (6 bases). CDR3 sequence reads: CASSQDDLRGVSDTQYF. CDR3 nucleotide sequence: TGTGCCAGCAGCCAAGACGACTTGCGGGGAGTATCAGATACGCAGTATTTT.